Listed here are 26 T cell receptor beta chains from one sample, sequenced in a study of T cells in localized non-small cell lung cancer. Libraries were prepared by immunoSEQ multiplex PCR; TCRdb keeps only in-frame clonotypes and omits some of them. The table shows roughly 15,000 clones, with roughly 81% occurring only once. This material consisted of peripheral blood, taken before any cancer treatment. These receptors came from a male donor aged 60 or over with stage I lung adenocarcinoma.

In DNA, the CDR3 is TGTGCCAGCAGCTTCGGGGGAGATATCACCGGGGAGCTGTTTTTT. Amino acids: CASSFGGDITGELFF. The chain has TRBV5-4 and TRBJ2-2; TRBD2 is a possible D gene (6 bases). V was shortened by 2 bases and J by 4 bases, with 12 bases between the two germline ends. Germline CDR1 reads SGHNT; CDR2 reads YYREEE (reference sequence). The CDR3 length is 15 residues.

The V call is TRBV6-1, the J call TRBJ1-3; D might be TRBD1 (5 bases). Per germline, CDR1 MNHNS and CDR2 SASEGT. The CDR3 loop spans 13 amino acids. Trimming removed 9 bases at V and 1 base at J, with 10 bases between. In DNA form, the CDR3 reads TGTGCCAGTACGACAGTATCTGGAAACACCATATATTTT. Protein sequence: CASTTVSGNTIYF.

The chain couples TRBV20-1 to TRBJ2-5; D gene unclear. The V gene lost 6 bases and the J gene lost 7 bases, with 9 bases spanning the gap. Germline values: CDR1 DFQATT, CDR2 SNEGSKA (reference sequence). This CDR3 contains 10 residues. The CDR3 region has the DNA TGCAGTGCCGCGACCGGGACCCAGTACTTC. Translated: CSAATGTQYF.

The chain joins TRBV5-6 to TRBJ1-6; 9 bases fit TRBD1. V dropped 3 bases and J dropped 7; count of bases not matched to a gene: 8. This CDR3 is built from 16 residues. Germline V gene lookup returns CDR1 SGHDT and CDR2 YYEEEE. CDR3 nucleotide sequence: TGTGCCAGCAGCTCGACGGGACAGGGTTGGAATTCACCCCTCCACTTT. Translated, it gives CASSSTGQGWNSPLHF.

The chain couples TRBV6-1 to TRBJ1-6, with D hard to call. Germline V CDR1 and CDR2: MNHNS, SASEGT. This CDR3 has 13 residues. V was pared by 2 bases and J by 10 bases, with 9 bases between. CDR3 residues: CASSEILVSPLHF. The CDR3 bases are TGTGCCAGCAGTGAAATTCTCGTCTCACCCCTCCACTTT.

This clone was seen more than once but under ten times. The chain combines TRBV19 with TRBJ1-5; D possibly corresponds to TRBD1 (5 bases). Deletions cut 9 bases from V and 4 bases from J, with 10 bases between. The CDR3 loop spans 12 amino acids. In germline, CDR1 is LNHDA, CDR2 SQIVND (reference sequence). CDR3 loop: CASGDLNQPQHF. The CDR3 DNA is TGTGCCAGCGGGGACCTGAATCAGCCCCAGCATTTT.

This clone was counted once. V gene TRBV10-3 combines with J gene TRBJ2-2, with 14 bases matching TRBD2. V lost 7 bases, J lost 7 bases, and 2 bases stayed unmatched. This CDR3 contains 14 residues. CDR1 and CDR2 (germline): ENHRY, SYGVKD. DNA of the CDR3: TGTGCCATCAAGGGGACTAGCGGGAGCGGGGAGCTGTTTTTT. Protein sequence: CAIKGTSGSGELFF.

The rearrangement links TRBV18 to TRBJ2-1, with D possibly being TRBD1 (5 bases). The CDR3 has 12 residues. CDR1 KGHSH and CDR2 LQKENI come from the germline V gene. Trimming left V 3 bases short and J 10 bases short, with 10 bases between. This chain's CDR3 is CASSPTGKEQFF. Written as DNA, the CDR3 is TGTGCCAGCTCACCCACAGGAAAGGAGCAGTTCTTC.

The chain has TRBV5-4 and TRBJ2-7; TRBD1 agrees at 7 bases. This CDR3 region has 14 residues. CDR1 and CDR2 (germline): SGHNT, YYREEE (reference sequence). V was clipped by 2 bases and J by 3 bases; unmatched bases: 5. This CDR3 reads CASSFAGTDYEQYF. The CDR3 DNA reads as TGTGCCAGCAGCTTTGCCGGGACAGACTACGAGCAGTACTTC.

This rearrangement joins TRBV9 to TRBJ1-2, with D possibly being TRBD1 (5 bases). Germline CDR1 is SGDLS and CDR2 is YYNGEE. The CDR3 runs to 14 residues. Trimming stripped 4 bases from V and 8 bases from J, with 18 bases between. This CDR3 reads CASSPSRVSEGYTF. CDR3 in DNA: TGTGCCAGCAGCCCAAGCAGGGTTTCAGAGGGCTACACCTTC.

CDR3 nucleotides: TGTGCCAGCAGCTCTAACCCTTACGAGCAGTACTTC. It codes for CASSSNPYEQYF. The rearrangement joins TRBV7-6 to TRBJ2-7; D gene uncertain. Germline V gives CDR1 SGHVS, CDR2 FNYEAQ. CDR3 size: 12 residues. The germline V and J ends were trimmed by 4 bases and 4 bases, with 8 bases remaining between them.

The J gene is TRBJ2-5, the V gene TRBV10-3; D is possibly TRBD1 or TRBD2 (5 bases each). The germline CDR1 and CDR2 sequences are ENHRY and SYGVKD. The CDR3 totals 14 residues. V dropped 3 bases and J dropped 5 bases, with 13 bases sitting between them. For the CDR3, the DNA is TGTGCCATCAGTGATATGAGGGGCCGGGAGACCCAGTACTTC. Its protein is CAISDMRGRETQYF.

A word on this clone: The germline gene is not matched at one end of the junction; a read error may be the cause. V usage is TRBV7-7 and J usage is TRBJ1-4; the match to TRBD1 covers 11 bases. The V gene's germline CDR1 is SSHAT and CDR2 FNYEAQ (reference sequence). CDR3 length: 21 amino acids. Written as DNA, the CDR3 is TGTGCTAGCAGCCACCCCCACCGGGACAGGGGGAGGCTAGCAACTAATGAAAAACTGTTTTTT. This codes for CASSHPHRDRGRLATNEKLFF. The full variable domain, with the rest looked up from reference TRBV7-7 and TRBJ1-4, is GAGVSQSPRYKVTKRGQDVTLRCDPISSHATLYWYQQALGQGPEFLTYFNYEAQPDKSGLPSDRFSAERPEGSISTLTIQRTEQRDSAMYRCASSHPHRDRGRLATNEKLFFGSGTQLSVL.

The genes are TRBV18 and TRBJ1-3, with D unclear. Per germline, CDR1 KGHSH and CDR2 LQKENI. CDR3 length: 15 amino acids. V gave up 3 bases and J gave up 1 base, with 10 bases separating them. The chain's CDR3 is CASSPAGGSGNTIYF. CDR3 nucleotide sequence: TGTGCCAGCTCACCGGCGGGCGGTTCTGGAAACACCATATATTTT.

The chain combines TRBV19 with TRBJ2-1, with D possibly TRBD2 on 6 matching bases. Germline-derived CDR1 and CDR2 are LNHDA and SQIVND (reference sequence). The CDR3 has 13 amino acids. Trimming shortened V by 7 bases and J by 4 bases, and 11 bases separated the two germline ends. The CDR3 nucleotides are TGTGCCAGTATCGGCGGGGAGTACAATGAGCAGTTCTTC. Protein: CASIGGEYNEQFF.

This chain uses TRBV6-5 with TRBJ1-2, with D possibly being TRBD1 (5 bases). Germline loops: CDR1 MNHEY, CDR2 SVGAGI. This CDR3 has 13 amino acids. V lost 7 bases, J lost 5 bases, and 14 bases lay in between. The CDR3 DNA reads as TGTGCCAGCACCGCCAGGGTGGAGTATGGCTACACCTTC. Translated: CASTARVEYGYTF.

The chain links TRBV7-3 to TRBJ2-3; D not certain. This CDR3 region has 13 residues. Trimming pared 5 bases from V and 9 bases from J, leaving 15 bases between. Germline CDR1 reads SGHTA; CDR2 reads FQGTGA. CDR3 protein: CASSPLLGDTQYF. The CDR3 nucleotides are TGTGCCAGCAGCCCTTTGTTAGGAGACACGCAGTATTTT.

The chain recombines TRBV7-2 with TRBJ1-2; 9 bases match TRBD1. The germline V gene has CDR1 SGHTA and CDR2 FQGNSA. With V trimmed by 0 bases and J by 7 bases, 9 bases remained unmatched. CDR3 size: 16 residues. The CDR3 sequence is CASSLAGTGRSLGYTF. The CDR3 nucleotides are TGTGCCAGCAGCTTAGCCGGGACAGGGCGTTCGCTTGGCTACACCTTC.

The chain uses TRBV6-5 and TRBJ1-6; D might be TRBD1 (5 bases). The CDR3 consists of 13 residues. The germline V and J ends were trimmed by 7 bases and 10 bases, with 14 bases remaining between them. CDR1 is MNHEY and CDR2 is SVGAGI in the germline V gene. Here the CDR3 reads CASTPGPNSPLHF. For the CDR3, the DNA is TGTGCCAGCACCCCGGGACCCAACTCACCCCTCCACTTT.

This clone was observed once. V gene TRBV27 combines with J gene TRBJ1-4; possibly TRBD1 for D (5 bases). CDR3 size: 16 residues. Looked up from germline, CDR1 is MNHEY and CDR2 is SMNVEV (reference sequence). Between the trimmed V and J ends, which lost 2 bases and 3 bases, there was a span of 13 bases. The CDR3 DNA sequence: TGTGCCAGCAGTTTAGAGGGGATAGGAGCTAATGAAAAACTGTTTTTT. Translating it yields CASSLEGIGANEKLFF.

This chain uses TRBV11-2 with TRBJ2-3; 7 bases line up with TRBD2. The CDR3 spans 15 residues. V gave up 3 bases and J gave up 0 bases; unmatched junction bases: 3. The germline V gene has CDR1 SGHAT and CDR2 FQNNGV. The CDR3 is CASSFVGGSTDTQYF. The CDR3 DNA reads as TGTGCCAGCAGCTTTGTGGGGGGGAGCACAGATACGCAGTATTTT.

The rearrangement links TRBV7-2 to TRBJ1-5; 10 positions agree with TRBD1. With V trimmed by 4 bases and J by 11 bases, 11 bases remained unmatched. The CDR3 extends over 15 amino acids. CDR1 is SGHTA and CDR2 is FQGNSA in the germline V gene. The CDR3 region is CASSSGTGAVWAQHF. CDR3 DNA sequence: TGTGCCAGCAGCTCCGGGACAGGGGCCGTTTGGGCCCAGCATTTT. The full variable domain, rest sourced from reference TRBV7-2 and TRBJ1-5, is GAGVSQSPSNKVTEKGKDVELRCDPISGHTALYWYRQSLGQGLEFLIYFQGNSAPDKSGLPSDRFSAERTGGSVSTLTIQRTQQEDSAVYLCASSSGTGAVWAQHFGDGTRLSIL.

The V call is TRBV5-6, the J call TRBJ2-5; D gene ambiguous. Germline V lookup: CDR1 SGHDT, CDR2 YYEEEE. This CDR3 comprises 13 residues. Trimming left V 2 bases short and J 3 bases short, with 8 bases between. CDR3 loop: CASSFGEEETQYF. The CDR3 DNA sequence: TGTGCCAGCAGCTTTGGAGAAGAAGAGACCCAGTACTTC. The full variable domain, with the rest looked up from reference TRBV5-6 and TRBJ2-5, is DAGVTQSPTHLIKTRGQQVTLRCSPKSGHDTVSWYQQALGQGPQFIFQYYEEEERQRGNFPDRFSGHQFPNYSSELNVNALLLGDSALYLCASSFGEEETQYFGPGTRLLVL.

The chain couples TRBV13 to TRBJ1-1, with unresolved D. The V gene's germline CDR1 is PRHDT and CDR2 FYEKMQ (reference sequence). Trimming stripped 0 bases from V and 1 base from J, with 6 bases between. CDR3 length: 14 amino acids. The CDR3 DNA reads as TGTGCCAGCAGCTTAGGACAGCCGAACACTGAAGCTTTCTTT. It encodes CASSLGQPNTEAFF.

This clone was observed a few times. The chain uses TRBV7-2 and TRBJ2-1, with D unresolved. Trimming cost V 2 bases and J 5 bases, with 10 bases left between them. This CDR3 comprises 14 residues. Per the germline V gene, CDR1 is SGHTA and CDR2 is FQGNSA. The CDR3, as DNA: TGTGCCAGCAGCTTATGGTTGAAAGACAATGAGCAGTTCTTC. This gives the protein CASSLWLKDNEQFF. Full variable domain (outside the CDR3, taken from reference TRBV7-2 and TRBJ2-1): GAGVSQSPSNKVTEKGKDVELRCDPISGHTALYWYRQSLGQGLEFLIYFQGNSAPDKSGLPSDRFSAERTGGSVSTLTIQRTQQEDSAVYLCASSLWLKDNEQFFGPGTRLTVL.

J is TRBJ2-2 and V is TRBV5-1; D unclear. The CDR3 sequence is 15 residues long. The V and J ends lost 0 bases and 4 bases respectively, with 10 bases between them. The germline gives CDR1 SGHRS, CDR2 YFSETQ. The CDR3 DNA reads as TGCGCCAGCAGCTTGGAGTTTGCTAGCACCGGGGAGCTGTTTTTT. Residues: CASSLEFASTGELFF. The full variable domain, completed using reference TRBV5-1 and TRBJ2-2, is KAGVTQTPRYLIKTRGQQVTLSCSPISGHRSVSWYQQTPGQGLQFLFEYFSETQRNKGNFPGRFSGRQFSNSRSEMNVSTLELGDSALYLCASSLEFASTGELFFGEGSRLTVL.